These T cell receptor beta chains were read from a single sample in a study of shared clonotypes between healthy human individuals. This table comes from immunoSEQ multiplex PCR, and its TCRdb copy is limited to in-frame clones, with some not included. Of fewer than 1 million clones in the sample, 96% were seen once. Sequencing was carried out using naive CD8+ T cells sorted from blood. The source of these receptors is a man aged 25-40 years in good health. CDR3s include the opening cysteine and the closing phenylalanine or tryptophan. Fields, in order: D gene, clone size, J gene, V gene, CDR3 DNA, CDR3 protein. D genes are given only for firm matches. The listing skips clone size in some rows; elsewhere it reads once, few, many or a size class.

TRBD2 | . | TRBJ2-7 | TRBV2 | TGTGCCAGCAGTGAACTCCCGGGACTAGCGGGAGCCGAGCAGTACTTC | CASSELPGLAGAEQYF
. | . | TRBJ2-7 | TRBV4-1 | TGCGCCAGCAGCCAAGGGCCGGAAAACCCTTACTACGAGCAGTACTTC | CASSQGPENPYYEQYF
TRBD2 | . | TRBJ2-1 | TRBV27 | TGTGCCAGCAGTTTAATTTCTAGCGGCCTCAATGAGCAGTTCTTC | CASSLISSGLNEQFF
. | . | TRBJ2-7 | TRBV6-5 | TGTGCCAGCAGGGACGGTAGCTCCTACGAGCAGTACTTC | CASRDGSSYEQYF
TRBD2 | once | TRBJ2-1 | TRBV5-1 | TGCGCCAGCAGCTCCCGGTCTAGCGGGAGGGCCAAAGATGAGCAGTTCTTC | CASSSRSSGRAKDEQFF
TRBD2 | . | TRBJ2-1 | TRBV2 | TGTGCCAGCAGTGATTTCGGCGGGAGCTCCTACAATGAGCAGTTCTTC | CASSDFGGSSYNEQFF
TRBD2 | . | TRBJ2-5 | TRBV30 | TGTGCTGGAGAGCTAGCGGGAGGGCCTGGGACCCAGTACTTC | CAGELAGGPGTQYF
. | once | TRBJ2-1 | TRBV29-1 | TGCAGCGTCGAGGGACTCGCAACGAACTACAATGAGCAGTTCTTC | CSVEGLATNYNEQFF
. | . | TRBJ1-4 | TRBV30 | TGTGCCTGGAGCTCTGGGCTAAATGAAAAACTGTTTTTT | CAWSSGLNEKLFF
. | . | TRBJ1-1 | TRBV25-1 | TGTGCCAGCAGTTTCGACAGGTACACTGAAGCTTTCTTT | CASSFDRYTEAFF
. | . | TRBJ2-2 | TRBV28 | TGTGCCAGCAGTTTATCGTGGGAAAAGGTCGGGGAGCTGTTTTTT | CASSLSWEKVGELFF
TRBD2 | . | TRBJ2-7 | TRBV4-1 | TGCGCCAGCAGCCAAGAGACTAGCGGGAGCTACGAGCAGTACTTC | CASSQETSGSYEQYF
. | . | TRBJ2-3 | TRBV7-8 | TGTGCCAGCAGCTTCGGGCGCACAGATACGCAGTATTTT | CASSFGRTDTQYF
. | . | TRBJ1-1 | TRBV25-1 | TGTGCCAGCAGTGAATTCGGACAGCCGGTAGCTTTCTTT | CASSEFGQPVAFF
TRBD1 | . | TRBJ2-7 | TRBV10-3 | TGTGCCATCGGGGAAGACAGGGAGCTCTACGAGCAGTACTTC | CAIGEDRELYEQYF
. | . | TRBJ2-3 | TRBV10-2 | TGCGCCAGCAGTGACAAAGGCGACCCCGTTTATGGCACGCAGTATTTT | CASSDKGDPVYGTQYF
. | . | TRBJ1-5 | TRBV27 | TGTGCCAGCAGTTTATACGGGGGCGTAAATCAGCCCCAGCATTTT | CASSLYGGVNQPQHF
TRBD2 | . | TRBJ2-1 | TRBV9 | TGTGCCAGCAGCGGACTAGCGGGAGGGGGCTACAATGAGCAGTTCTTC | CASSGLAGGGYNEQFF
TRBD2 | . | TRBJ2-7 | TRBV9 | TGTGCCAGCAGCCCCATAGCGGGAGGTACCTACGAGCAGTACTTC | CASSPIAGGTYEQYF
. | . | TRBJ2-1 | TRBV4-3 | TGCGCCAGCAGCCAAGATCTAGGAAACAATGAGCAGTTCTTC | CASSQDLGNNEQFF
TRBD1 | . | TRBJ1-1 | TRBV27 | TGTGCCAGCAGTTTACATCGCCAACAGGGGACTGAAGCTTTCTTT | CASSLHRQQGTEAFF
. | . | TRBJ2-7 | TRBV14 | TGTGCCAGCAGCCAAATAACAGGAGCCGGCGTCGACGAGCAGTACTTC | CASSQITGAGVDEQYF
TRBD1 | . | TRBJ1-1 | TRBV4-1 | TGCGCCAGCAGCCAAGAAGGGACAGGGGTTAACACTGAAGCTTTCTTT | CASSQEGTGVNTEAFF
TRBD1 | . | TRBJ2-2 | TRBV5-1 | TGCGCCAGCAGCCAAAAACAGGGGGACACCGGGGAGCTGTTTTTT | CASSQKQGDTGELFF
. | . | TRBJ2-2 | TRBV29-1 | TGCAGCGTTGATATAGGGCTTGGCGCCGGGGAGCTGTTTTTT | CSVDIGLGAGELFF
. | once | TRBJ2-7 | TRBV9 | TGTGCCAGCAGCGTAGGAGTCCTTAACTACGAGCAGTACTTC | CASSVGVLNYEQYF
TRBD2 | . | TRBJ2-1 | TRBV7-7 | TGTGCTAGCAGCCCACTAGCGGCATCCTACAATGAGCAGTTCTTC | CASSPLAASYNEQFF
TRBD1 | . | TRBJ2-1 | TRBV27 | TGTGCCAGCAGTCCGACCGGGACAGGGGGTAGCGATGAGCAGTTCTTC | CASSPTGTGGSDEQFF
. | . | TRBJ2-1 | TRBV7-9 | TGTGCCAGCAGCTTAGAGGCACCGGTGGGCTTTATTGAGCAGTTCTTC | CASSLEAPVGFIEQFF
TRBD1 | . | TRBJ2-1 | TRBV7-7 | TGTGCTAGCAGCGGCCGGGACAGGGGCCACAATGAGCAGTTCTTC | CASSGRDRGHNEQFF
. | . | TRBJ2-7 | TRBV2 | TGTGCCAGCATAGGGGGGAGAGGTGAGCAGTACTTC | CASIGGRGEQYF
TRBD2 | . | TRBJ2-3 | TRBV5-6 | TGTGCCAGCAGCTTGGGATCCAGCGGGAGGGACACAGATACGCAGTATTTT | CASSLGSSGRDTDTQYF
TRBD1 | . | TRBJ2-7 | TRBV11-2 | TGTGCCAGCAGCTTTTTTACAGGGGCCTACGAGCAGTACTTC | CASSFFTGAYEQYF
. | . | TRBJ2-7 | TRBV13 | TGTGCCAGCAGCACCTCCTACGAGCAGTACTTC | CASSTSYEQYF
TRBD2 | once | TRBJ2-3 | TRBV28 | TGTGCCAGCAGTCCCGGACTAGCGGGGACAGATACGCAGTATTTT | CASSPGLAGTDTQYF
TRBD1 | . | TRBJ2-7 | TRBV27 | TGTGCCAGCAGTCTACGGACAGGGATTACCCACGAGCAGTACTTC | CASSLRTGITHEQYF
. | . | TRBJ2-5 | TRBV15 | TGTGCCACCAGCAGAGTACTTTCAGAGACCCAGTACTTC | CATSRVLSETQYF
. | . | TRBJ2-3 | TRBV27 | TGTGCCAGCAGTTTTTATGAGCGGGCCACAGATACGCAGTATTTT | CASSFYERATDTQYF
TRBD1 | once | TRBJ2-7 | TRBV27 | TGTGCCTCATCCCGGAGGACAGGGGGAGACGAGCAGTACTTC | CASSRRTGGDEQYF
. | . | TRBJ2-7 | TRBV7-8 | TGTGCCAGCAGCTTATCACTGGGCCAGGGAGTCACCTACGAGCAGTACTTC | CASSLSLGQGVTYEQYF
TRBD2 | . | TRBJ2-3 | TRBV4-1 | TGCGCCAGCAGCCAAGTCGTTAGCGGGAGTCCTGGCACAGATACGCAGTATTTT | CASSQVVSGSPGTDTQYF